This is a list of T cell receptor beta chains from one sample in a study of blood T cell repertoires in COVID-19. Sequencing was performed with immunoSEQ multiplex PCR; in TCRdb, only in-frame clones are kept and a portion is missing. Of nearly 55,000 clones detected, over 70% appear once; the ten largest clones hold under 15%. Sequencing used peripheral blood. These receptors originate from a human donor with active or convalescent COVID-19. The donor label of this sample is uncertain. CDR3s include the opening cysteine and the closing phenylalanine or tryptophan. Each record gives: clone size, D gene, J gene, V gene, CDR3 protein, CDR3 DNA. The D gene is left open where the match is weak. Clone size is shown for a subset of rows, as once, few, many or a class of expanded clone.

NA TRBD1 TRBJ1-2 TRBV2 CASSSDRAFDGYTF TGTGCCAGCAGTTCCGACAGGGCTTTCGATGGCTACACCTTC
NA TRBD1 TRBJ2-2 TRBV18 CASSPPRTGVSGELFF TGTGCCAGCTCACCCCCGAGGACAGGGGTATCCGGGGAGCTGTTTTTT
once TRBD1 TRBJ1-2 TRBV19 CASSIWGQRNYGYTF TGTGCCAGTAGTATTTGGGGACAGCGAAACTATGGCTACACCTTC
NA TRBD1 TRBJ2-2 TRBV10-3 CAISGTGTGVVDGELFF TGTGCCATCAGCGGAACCGGGACAGGGGTTGTGGACGGGGAGCTGTTTTTT
NA TRBD1 TRBJ1-2 TRBV27 CASSLGQGAGGYTF TGTGCCAGCAGCCTAGGACAGGGGGCGGGTGGCTACACCTTC
few NA TRBJ1-1 TRBV23-1 CASSQSPTTMNTEAFF TGCGCCAGCAGTCAATCACCGACGACTATGAACACTGAAGCTTTCTTT
NA TRBD2 TRBJ2-7 TRBV2 CASTEEGLVATEQYF TGTGCCAGCACCGAGGAGGGACTAGTGGCCACCGAGCAGTACTTC
NA NA TRBJ1-1 TRBV19 CASSPFLNTEAFF TGTGCCAGTAGTCCCTTCTTAAACACTGAAGCTTTCTTT
NA NA TRBJ1-6 TRBV27 CASSPKASGGSSPLHF TGTGCCAGCAGCCCAAAGGCCTCGGGAGGCTCTTCACCCCTCCACTTT
few NA TRBJ1-3 TRBV7-9 CASSFGQGTGNTIYF TGTGCCAGCAGCTTCGGGCAGGGGACTGGAAACACCATATATTTT
NA TRBD1 TRBJ2-4 TRBV24-1 CATGTGGSLAKNIQYF TGTGCCACCGGGACAGGGGGTTCACTAGCCAAAAACATTCAGTACTTC
NA TRBD2 TRBJ2-7 TRBV5-1 CASSLGSLTSDEQYF TGCGCCAGCAGCTTGGGCAGCCTGACTAGCGACGAGCAGTACTTC
NA NA TRBJ2-2 TRBV28 CASESGGADTGELFF TGTGCCAGCGAAAGTGGGGGGGCGGACACCGGGGAGCTGTTTTTT
NA NA TRBJ2-1 TRBV6-5 CASSPSSSSAGEQFF TGTGCCAGCAGTCCCTCCTCCTCTAGCGCAGGGGAGCAGTTCTTC
NA NA TRBJ1-1 TRBV25-1 CASMQQGLAFF TGTGCCAGCATGCAACAGGGATTAGCTTTCTTT
NA NA TRBJ1-5 TRBV5-1 CASSERGGGQPQHF TGCGCCAGCAGCGAACGGGGTGGGGGGCAGCCCCAGCATTTT
NA NA TRBJ2-1 TRBV3-1/TRBV3-2 CASSQSGGAYNEQFF TGTGCCAGCAGCCAATCGGGTGGTGCCTACAATGAGCAGTTCTTC
NA TRBD1 TRBJ2-4 TRBV29-1 CSVEDGDSSINF TGCAGCGTTGAAGACGGGGACAGTTCGATCAATTTC
NA NA TRBJ1-1 TRBV11-3 CASSLGRSQNTEAFF TGTGCCAGCAGCTTAGGGAGAAGTCAGAACACTGAAGCTTTCTTT
NA TRBD2 TRBJ2-1 TRBV3-1/TRBV3-2 CASSLTGRASGRNEQFF TGTGCCAGCAGCCTTACCGGGCGGGCTAGCGGGAGGAATGAGCAGTTCTTC
once NA TRBJ2-1 TRBV10-3 CAISESTTNYNEQFF TGTGCCATCAGTGAGTCGACGACTAACTACAATGAGCAGTTCTTC
NA NA TRBJ2-3 TRBV12-3/TRBV12-4 CASSTRTDTQYF TGTGCCAGCAGTACACGCACAGATACGCAGTATTTT
NA TRBD2 TRBJ2-3 TRBV5-4 CASSLGLAGGHSTDTQYF TGTGCCAGCAGCCTAGGACTAGCGGGGGGACATAGCACAGATACGCAGTATTTT
once NA TRBJ1-2 TRBV2 CASNTQAGYGYTF TGTGCCAGCAACACCCAAGCAGGGTATGGCTACACCTTC
NA NA TRBJ2-7 TRBV3-1/TRBV3-2 CASSQLADYEQYF TGTGCCAGCAGCCAATTAGCGGACTACGAGCAGTACTTC
once TRBD1 TRBJ1-5 TRBV2 CASSSGGREPQHF TGTGCCAGCAGCTCAGGGGGCCGGGAGCCCCAGCATTTT
NA NA TRBJ1-2 TRBV9 CASSTHGQSNYGYTF TGTGCCAGCAGCACCCACGGACAGTCTAACTATGGCTACACCTTC
NA NA TRBJ2-7 TRBV13 CASSLYSLYEQYF TGTGCCAGCAGCTTATACAGTCTCTACGAGCAGTACTTC
NA NA TRBJ1-5 TRBV5-5 CASSLGVGAINQPQHF TGTGCCAGCAGCTTGGGAGTTGGGGCCATCAATCAGCCCCAGCATTTT
NA TRBD1 TRBJ1-4 TRBV5-1 CASSLGDRVTNEKLFF TGCGCCAGCAGCTTGGGGGACAGGGTGACTAATGAAAAACTGTTTTTT
NA TRBD2 TRBJ2-3 TRBV7-7 CASSLGTITTDTQYF TGTGCTAGCAGCTTAGGGACTATAACCACAGATACGCAGTATTTT
NA NA TRBJ1-5 TRBV7-8 CASSLASRGGNQPQHF TGTGCCAGCAGCTTAGCCTCTAGGGGCGGAAATCAGCCCCAGCATTTT